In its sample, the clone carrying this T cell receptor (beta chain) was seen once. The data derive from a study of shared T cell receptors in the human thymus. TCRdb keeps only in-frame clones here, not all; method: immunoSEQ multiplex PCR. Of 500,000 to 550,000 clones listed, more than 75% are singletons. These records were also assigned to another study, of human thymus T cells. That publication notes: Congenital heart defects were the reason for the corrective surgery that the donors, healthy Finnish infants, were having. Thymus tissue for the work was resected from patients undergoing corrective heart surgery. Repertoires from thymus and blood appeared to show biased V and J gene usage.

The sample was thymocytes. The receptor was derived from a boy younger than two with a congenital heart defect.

Here the CDR3 reads CASSLDAPGNYGYTF. Written as DNA, the CDR3 is TGTGCCAGCAGCTTAGACGCCCCGGGGAACTATGGCTACACCTTC. The genes are TRBV11-3 and TRBJ1-2; D ambiguous. CDR3 size: 15 residues. V lost 0 bases and J lost 2, with 10 bases in between. The germline V gene has CDR1 SGHNT and CDR2 YENEEA.